This is a list of T cell receptor beta chains from one sample in a study of blood T cells in healthy people across ages. TCRdb ran MiXCR on the 5' RACE reads and lists one entry per CDR3 protein. Seen here are over 1.5 million distinct CDR3 sequences, about 50% observed once, and the top ten hold about 2.1%. Sequenced sample: blood. Receptor source: a woman aged 40 to 50 in good health. Each CDR3 is given with its conserved first and last residue. The D gene is left open where the match is weak. Rows may omit the clone size; those that give it use once, few, many or a size class.

j_call	d_call	clone_size	v_call	cdr3_aa
TRBJ1-6	TRBD1	NA	TRBV7-9	CASLPDRSNSPLHF
TRBJ2-1	NA	NA	TRBV9	CASSVVPSRDEQFF
TRBJ1-6	NA	NA	TRBV20-1	CSAPRFRHGGLYNSPLHF
TRBJ2-1	NA	few	TRBV10-3	CATAGRGLGEQFF
TRBJ2-7	NA	NA	TRBV28	CASSWSQAISYEQYF
TRBJ2-7	NA	NA	TRBV12-3/TRBV12-4	CASTHTGEPFYEQYF
TRBJ2-7	TRBD2	few	TRBV6-5	CASSPGTSGGVQYF
TRBJ2-1	NA	NA	TRBV3-1	CASSPDSPASSYNEQFF
TRBJ1-2	NA	NA	TRBV10-3	CAISEAGGIYGYTF
TRBJ2-7	TRBD1	NA	TRBV12-3/TRBV12-4	CASSDRDRGRNEQYF
TRBJ2-7	NA	few	TRBV20-1	CSAKLRGEQYF
TRBJ1-2	TRBD1	NA	TRBV29-1	CSIPQGTGSSDYGYTF
TRBJ1-1	NA	NA	TRBV7-9	CASSLEGSFEAFF
TRBJ1-2	NA	NA	TRBV25-1	CASTYGAGGYTF
TRBJ1-2	TRBD1	NA	TRBV6-6	CASSYSNRGGIYGYTF
TRBJ2-3	NA	NA	TRBV27	CASSLGFGRGTDTQYF
TRBJ2-1	NA	NA	TRBV5-5	CASILRGGEQFF
TRBJ1-2	TRBD1	NA	TRBV7-2	CASSLIPDRGDYGYTF
TRBJ1-1	NA	NA	TRBV18	CASSSTVPNTEAFF
TRBJ2-5	NA	few	TRBV6-5	CASRKWGEETQYF
TRBJ1-5	NA	NA	TRBV20-1	CSARLTEYSNQPQHF
TRBJ2-1	TRBD2	NA	TRBV7-2	CASSTGGAALRGQFF
TRBJ1-3	NA	once	TRBV20-1	CSARVSGSSGNTIYF
TRBJ1-2	NA	NA	TRBV25-1	CASSVTGRTGGYTF
TRBJ2-1	TRBD1	few	TRBV7-2	CASSLTDSEQGENEQFF
TRBJ2-5	TRBD2	few	TRBV7-2	CASSRSGVGAQYF
TRBJ2-7	NA	NA	TRBV7-2	CASSIQKPGFEQYF
TRBJ1-4	TRBD1	NA	TRBV4-1	CASTRDRGTEKLFF
TRBJ2-5	TRBD1	few	TRBV7-6	CASTVDRGGETQYF
TRBJ1-5	TRBD1	NA	TRBV28	CASSLFRQGRPNQPQHF
NA	TRBD2	few	TRBV4-3	CASSRGLKLAGGDYEQYF
TRBJ2-4	NA	few	TRBV29-1	CSVVGDTLAKNIQYF
TRBJ2-1	TRBD2	NA	TRBV7-2	CANSSVAGASYNEQFF
TRBJ2-7	NA	once	TRBV15	CATSRDSEESEQYF
TRBJ1-6	NA	NA	TRBV7-9	CASTLGTTGSPLHF
TRBJ1-5	NA	NA	TRBV5-6	CASSLGGRANNQPQHF
TRBJ2-7	NA	few	TRBV13	CASRQGGRSYEQYF
TRBJ2-1	NA	NA	TRBV5-1	CASSPRGGPKEQFF
TRBJ1-2	NA	NA	TRBV9	CASSGGGRVGYGYTF
TRBJ2-1	NA	NA	TRBV12-3/TRBV12-4	CASTLGSGEQFF
TRBJ2-1	NA	few	TRBV20-1	CSADYTYNEQFF
TRBJ1-5	NA	NA	TRBV6-6	CASSDRVQGHQPQHF
TRBJ2-3	TRBD2	NA	TRBV12-5	CASGLAGGPADTQYF
TRBJ2-1	TRBD2	NA	TRBV6-5	CASSLTSGEGEQFF
TRBJ1-5	NA	NA	TRBV5-6	CASSLGGAPSNQPQHF
NA	NA	few	TRBV6-5	CASSRRDGPYEQYF